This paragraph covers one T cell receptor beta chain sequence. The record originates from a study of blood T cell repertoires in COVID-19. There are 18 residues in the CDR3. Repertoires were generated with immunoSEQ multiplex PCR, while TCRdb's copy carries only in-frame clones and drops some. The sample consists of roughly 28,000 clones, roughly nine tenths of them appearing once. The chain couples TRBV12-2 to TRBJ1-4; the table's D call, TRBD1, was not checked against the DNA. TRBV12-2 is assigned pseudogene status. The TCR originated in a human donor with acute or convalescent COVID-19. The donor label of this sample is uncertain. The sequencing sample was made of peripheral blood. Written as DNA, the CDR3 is TGTGCAAGTCGTAACGACAGGGAGAGACTCGCAACTAATGAAAAACTGTTTTTT. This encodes CASRNDRERLATNEKLFF.